This is a list of T cell receptor beta chains from one sample in a study of low-dose radiotherapy and immunotherapy resistance in tumors. TCRdb reprocessed the reads with MiXCR, giving one entry per CDR3 protein. In the table there are some 88,000 distinct CDR3 sequences, under 10% of which are singletons. Specimen: PBMCs, collected before treatment. The source of these receptors is a male donor with prostate cancer. Each CDR3 is given with its conserved first and last residue. D genes are given only for firm matches. Size values are once, few and many counts, or a class for expanded clones, and some rows have none.

>-|TRBJ1-2|many|TRBV18
CASSPPGESISGYTF
TGTGCCAGCTCACCACCAGGGGAATCCATCAGTGGCTACACCTTC
>TRBD2|TRBJ2-5|many|TRBV7-6
CASSLDWASGLETQYF
TGTGCCAGCAGCTTAGATTGGGCTAGCGGGCTAGAGACCCAGTACTTC
>-|TRBJ2-1|many|TRBV12-3/TRBV12-4
CASSFAGNNEQFF
TGTGCCAGCAGTTTTGCAGGTAACAATGAGCAGTTCTTC
>TRBD2|TRBJ2-3|many|TRBV30
CAAELAGAMGDTQYF
TGTGCGGCGGAACTAGCGGGAGCGATGGGAGATACGCAGTATTTT
>-|TRBJ2-2|-|TRBV20-1
CSARSGANTGELFF
TGCAGTGCTAGGTCGGGCGCTAACACCGGGGAGCTGTTTTTT
>TRBD1|TRBJ2-5|many|TRBV28
CASSPTGTSETQYF
TGTGCCAGCAGTCCGACAGGGACATCGGAGACCCAGTACTTC
>-|TRBJ2-5|-|TRBV3-1
CASSQRGTQYF
TGTGCCAGCAGCCAACGGGGGACCCAGTACTTC
>TRBD1|TRBJ2-7|few|TRBV28
CASSFATGVYEQYF
TGTGCCAGCAGTTTCGCGACAGGGGTTTACGAGCAGTACTTC
>-|TRBJ1-2|many|TRBV28
CASSLKDYGYTF
TGTGCCAGCAGTTTGAAGGACTATGGCTACACCTTC
>TRBD1|TRBJ2-7|many|TRBV2
CASRGQNYEQYF
TGTGCCAGCAGGGGACAGAACTACGAGCAGTACTTC
>TRBD2|TRBJ2-3|-|TRBV7-9
CASSPSTGGPDTQYF
TGTGCCAGCAGCCCCTCCACGGGAGGACCAGATACGCAGTATTTT